The 30 T cell receptor beta chains below all came from one sample that was sequenced in a study of T cells in women clearing cervical HPV infection. Clones were read by immunoSEQ multiplex PCR, and TCRdb kept only the in-frame ones, dropping some. The sample data list about 20,000 clones. Material: blood buffy coat. The origin of the receptors is a woman aged 18 to 75 with a cervical HPV16 infection that either progressed to CIN3+ or cleared (not recorded which).

About this clone itself: The CDR3 extends 3 residues past the end of the read, so its final part is completed from the germline J gene. The chain uses TRBV20-1 and TRBJ2-3; TRBD2 agrees at 7 bases. CDR3 size: 14 residues. V dropped 0 bases and J dropped 8; count of bases not matched to a gene: 8. Germline CDR1 reads DFQATT; CDR2 reads SNEGSKA (reference sequence). The CDR3: CSARDLAGRGTQYF. The part of the CDR3 DNA that was read is TGCAGTGCTAGAGATCTGGCAGGGAGGGGTACG.

As for this clone: The junction departs from germline at one end; a sequencing error may be responsible. The CDR3 extends 3 residues past the end of the read, so its final part is completed from the germline J gene. This sequence joins TRBV4-2 and TRBJ2-2, with D perhaps matching TRBD1 (5 bases). CDR3 length equals 15 residues. Germline assignment: CDR1 LGHNA and CDR2 YNFKEQ. CDR3 amino acids: CASSQDLGRTGELFF. The DNA read from the CDR3 is TGCGCCAGCAGCCAAGATTTGGGGCGCACCGGGGAG.

As for this clone: Sequencing ends 3 residues short of the CDR3 end; the germline J gene provides the rest. V gene TRBV20-1 combines with J gene TRBJ1-5, with 10 bases matching TRBD1. In germline, CDR1 is DFQATT, CDR2 SNEGSKA (reference sequence). The length of the CDR3 is 17 residues. The trim removed 1 base at V and 7 bases at J, leaving 13 bases unmatched. CDR3 DNA, as far as it was read: TGCAGTGCTAGAGTGCGACAGGGGGCGAATCTCAGGCAGCCC. Protein product: CSARVRQGANLRQP. The full CDR3 protein reads CSARVRQGANLRQPQHF.

Turning to this clone: The CDR3 end lies 3 residues beyond the end of the read and is filled in from the germline J gene. V is TRBV7-9 and J is TRBJ1-5; 7 bases fit TRBD1. Germline CDR1 reads SEHNR; CDR2 reads FQNEAQ (reference sequence). There are 14 residues in the CDR3. Partial CDR3 DNA: TGTGCCAGCAGCTTCGACAGGGACACAGATCCC. Encoded protein: CASSFDRDTDP. The full CDR3 protein reads CASSFDRDTDPQHF.

Notes on this clone: The read finishes 3 residues shy of the CDR3 end, and the germline J gene is used to complete it. The chain is built from TRBV30 and TRBJ1-4; a weak D match, TRBD1 (5 bases). CDR1 GTSNPN and CDR2 SVGIG come from the germline V gene (reference sequence). This CDR3 comprises 13 residues. The germline V and J ends were trimmed by 5 bases and 0 bases, with 7 bases remaining between them. The covered CDR3 bases are TGTGCCTGGGGGGGGGCAACTAATGAAAAA. Its protein product is CAWGGATNEK. The whole CDR3 protein is CAWGGATNEKLFF.

For this clone: The CDR3 end falls 3 residues outside the read, so it is completed with the germline J gene. This chain links TRBV20-1 with TRBJ2-5; the match to TRBD1 covers 7 bases. CDR1 is DFQATT and CDR2 is SNEGSKA in the germline V gene (reference sequence). The CDR3 totals 14 residues. Trimming took 5 bases from V and 4 from J; bases not matched to a gene: 10. CDR3 DNA, as far as it was read: TGCAGTGCTGTACAGGGGCCGTTACTAGAGACC. Protein product: CSAVQGPLLET. The full CDR3 sequence reads CSAVQGPLLETQYF.

Concerning this clone: Relative to the germline gene, one junction end is altered; a read error may explain this. The read terminates 3 residues ahead of where the CDR3 ends, so the germline J gene completes it. This chain uses TRBV7-7 with TRBJ2-3; TRBD2 is a possible D gene (7 bases). This CDR3 region has 15 residues. Germline loops: CDR1 SSHAT, CDR2 FNYEAQ (reference sequence). The CDR3 region is CASSFTGRGQETQYF. CDR3 DNA (partial): TGTGCTAGCAGCTTTACAGGGCGGGGGCAAGAGACG.

Regarding this clone: The read terminates 3 residues before the CDR3 end, so the remaining end is supplied by the germline J gene. V gene TRBV4-2 combines with J gene TRBJ2-5, with 14 bases aligning to TRBD2. The V gene end was trimmed by 3 bases and the J gene end by 0 bases; junction bases not matched to a gene: 3. This CDR3 has 17 residues. Germline V CDR1 and CDR2: LGHNA, YNFKEQ. CDR3 in amino acids: CASSQGTSGRNQETQYF. Partial CDR3 DNA: TGTGCCAGCAGCCAGGGGACTAGCGGGAGAAACCAAGAGACC.

Concerning this clone itself: Read coverage stops 3 residues before the CDR3 terminus; the germline J gene supplies the remainder. The V and J genes are TRBV30 and TRBJ1-5; a weak D match, TRBD1 (5 bases). CDR3 length equals 15 residues. V lost 0 bases to trimming and J lost 7 bases, with 16 bases between them. Per the germline V gene, CDR1 is GTSNPN and CDR2 is SVGIG (reference sequence). This CDR3 reads CAWSVSRGVGQPQHF. The sequenced part of the CDR3 DNA is TGTGCCTGGAGTGTGTCTCGGGGGGTGGGGCAGCCC. Full variable domain (missing parts from reference TRBV30 and TRBJ1-5): SQTIHQWPATLVQPVGSPLSLECTVEGTSNPNLYWYRQAAGRGLQLLFYSVGIGQISSEVPQNLSASRPQDRQFILSSKKLLLSDSGFYLCAWSVSRGVGQPQHFGDGTRLSIL.

A note on this clone: The read gets to within 3 residues of the CDR3 end, and the germline J gene fills in the rest. The chain carries TRBV6-2 or TRBV6-3 and TRBJ2-3, with TRBD1 matching over 7 bases. With 2 bases clipped from V and 4 bases from J, the junction kept 6 bases outside the gene matches. Germline V gene data show CDR1 as MNHEY and CDR2 as SVGEGT. The CDR3 has 15 residues. The CDR3 is CASSYSDRDPDTQYF. Partial CDR3 DNA: TGTGCCAGCAGTTACAGTGACAGGGACCCAGATACG.

On this clone: The read finishes 3 residues shy of the CDR3 end, and the germline J gene is used to complete it. The chain uses TRBV29-1 and TRBJ1-2, with D possibly being TRBD1 (5 bases). The V end lost 6 bases, the J end lost 6 bases, and 11 bases lay between the germline ends. The germline gives CDR1 SQVTM, CDR2 ANQGSEA. The CDR3 is 11 residues long. The CDR3 DNA, read in part, is TGCAGCGTCCAGGGCGCAGATGGC. It specifies CSVQGADG. The complete CDR3 sequence is CSVQGADGYTF.

Regarding this clone: The read ends 3 residues early relative to the CDR3; the germline J gene fills the gap. V gene TRBV7-2 combines with J gene TRBJ2-1, with 9 bases that match TRBD2. The length of the CDR3 is 15 residues. V shed 5 bases, J shed 7 bases, and the junction held 9 bases outside the gene matches. CDR1 is SGHTA, CDR2 FQGNSA, per germline. The DNA read from the CDR3 is TGTGCCAGCAGCCTTAGCGGGGGCCTGTGGAATGAG. It encodes CASSLSGGLWNE. The entire CDR3 reads CASSLSGGLWNEQFF.

About this clone: Read coverage stops 3 residues before the CDR3 terminus; the germline J gene supplies the remainder. V is TRBV6-2 or TRBV6-3 and J is TRBJ1-1, with 8 bases aligning to TRBD1. The CDR3 sequence is 14 residues long. Looked up from germline, CDR1 is MNHEY and CDR2 is SVGEGT. The CDR3 DNA, read in part, is TGTGCCAGCAATTATGCCGTGGGACAGGCTGGA. It encodes CASNYAVGQAG. The whole CDR3 protein reads CASNYAVGQAGAFF.

About this clone: The missing CDR3 end, 3 residues past where the read stops, is filled in from the germline J gene. The rearrangement links TRBV30 to TRBJ2-4; D perhaps matches TRBD1 (6 bases). The germline gives CDR1 GTSNPN, CDR2 SVGIG (reference sequence). The CDR3 totals 14 residues. The CDR3 sequence: CAWSPGQTIQPQYF. CDR3 bases read: TGTGCCTGGAGTCCAGGACAGACTATTCAGCCT.

Considering frequency, this clone is medium-sized. The read is 3 residues too short to cover the CDR3 end, so that end is filled in from the germline J gene. This chain connects TRBV19 to TRBJ2-3, with D possibly being TRBD2 (5 bases). The CDR3 is made up of 13 amino acids. Trimming cost V 6 bases and J 4 bases, with 11 bases left between them. CDR1 and CDR2 (germline): LNHDA, SQIVND (reference sequence). The sequenced part of the CDR3 DNA is TGTGCCAGTAGCACTGACTATTCAGATACG. Protein sequence: CASSTDYSDT. The entire CDR3 is CASSTDYSDTQYF.

Comment on this clone: The read ends 3 residues shy of where the CDR3 ends; the end is completed using the germline J gene. The chain employs TRBV7-3 and TRBJ2-3; D uncertain. V lost 5 bases to trimming and J lost 0 bases, with 3 bases between them. The CDR3 consists of 12 residues. Germline-derived CDR1 and CDR2 are SGHTA and FQGTGA. The part of the CDR3 DNA that was read is TGTGCCAGCAGCCCTAGCACAGATACG. As protein: CASSPSTDT. The entire CDR3 protein reads CASSPSTDTQYF. Variable domain in full (rest from reference TRBV7-3 and TRBJ2-3): GAGVSQTPSNKVTEKGKYVELRCDPISGHTALYWYRQSLGQGPEFLIYFQGTGAADDSGLPNDRFFAVRPEGSVSTLKIQRTERGDSAVYLCASSPSTDTQYFGPGTRLTVL.

A note on this clone: Read sequence stops 3 residues before the CDR3 end, and the germline J gene provides the missing end. The genes are TRBV5-1 and TRBJ2-1; 10 bases match TRBD2. V dropped 4 bases and J dropped 9; count of bases not matched to a gene: 10. The CDR3 totals 15 residues. Germline lookup yields CDR1 SGHRS and CDR2 YFSETQ. CDR3 DNA, as far as it was read: TGCGCCAGCAGCCGACGCAGCGGGGGGGCCGGTGAG. Translating gives CASSRRSGGAGE. Given in full, the CDR3 is CASSRRSGGAGEQFF.

Turning to this clone: From the germline J gene comes the end of the CDR3, since the read stops 3 residues before it. The V call is TRBV12-3 or TRBV12-4, the J call TRBJ2-5; TRBD2 matches 7 bases. V dropped 2 bases and J dropped 2; count of bases not matched to a gene: 5. The CDR3 length is 15 residues. CDR3 amino acids: CASSLRLAVQETQYF. CDR3 DNA, as far as it was read: TGTGCCAGCAGTTTAAGGCTAGCGGTACAAGAGACC.

Details on this clone: With the read ending 3 residues before the CDR3 end, the germline J gene is used to fill in that end. The chain recombines TRBV7-9 with TRBJ1-4, with D possibly being TRBD1 (6 bases). V lost 4 bases and J lost 5, with 14 bases in between. This CDR3 contains 15 residues. Per the germline V gene, CDR1 is SEHNR and CDR2 is FQNEAQ (reference sequence). Partial CDR3 DNA: TGTGCCAGCAGCTCTCTAGACAGGAGCAATGAAAAA. Its translation is CASSSLDRSNEK. The whole CDR3 sequence reads CASSSLDRSNEKLFF.

As concerns this clone: The read ends 3 residues early relative to the CDR3; the germline J gene fills the gap. The chain joins TRBV6-2 or TRBV6-3 to TRBJ1-6; 9 nucleotides line up with TRBD1. V gave up 5 bases and J gave up 7 bases; unmatched junction bases: 3. There are 14 residues in the CDR3. The germline V gene has CDR1 MNHEY and CDR2 SVGEGT. The CDR3 sequence is CASSAGQGNSPLHF. The sequenced CDR3 bases are TGTGCCAGCAGTGCCGGACAGGGGAATTCACCC.

In regard to this clone: The read terminates 3 residues ahead of where the CDR3 ends, so the germline J gene completes it. This chain uses TRBV6-1 with TRBJ2-3; 10 bases agree with TRBD1. The CDR3 is 17 residues long. The germline V gene has CDR1 MNHNS and CDR2 SASEGT. J gave up 5 bases and V 0 bases, and 8 bases lay outside the gene matches. The sequenced part of the CDR3 DNA is TGTGCCAGCAGTGAAGCTTCCGGGACAGGGGCCCTAGATACG. It translates to CASSEASGTGALDT. The whole CDR3 reads CASSEASGTGALDTQYF.

Note on this clone: The sequence runs out 3 residues before the end of the CDR3; the remainder is reconstructed from the germline J gene. The V call is TRBV2, the J call TRBJ1-2; tentative D call: TRBD1 (5 bases). CDR1 is SNHLY, CDR2 FYNNEI, per germline. This CDR3 is built from 15 residues. CDR3 residues: CASSVGRGFSYDYTF. The part of the CDR3 DNA that was read is TGTGCCAGCAGTGTTGGGCGGGGGTTCTCCTACGAC. Variable domain in full (rest from reference TRBV2 and TRBJ1-2): EPEVTQTPSHQVTQMGQEVILRCVPISNHLYFYWYRQILGQKVEFLVSFYNNEISEKSEIFDDQFSVERPDGSNFTLKIRSTKLEDSAMYFCASSVGRGFSYDYTFGSGTRLTVV.

In the case of this clone: The sequenced fragment ends 3 residues before the CDR3 boundary, so the rest is inferred from the germline J gene. V gene TRBV5-1 combines with J gene TRBJ1-1, with a possible D match to TRBD1 (5 bases). The germline gives CDR1 SGHRS, CDR2 YFSETQ. CDR3 size: 14 residues. Deletions cut 3 bases from V and 1 base from J, with 10 bases between. CDR3 protein: CASSYRRGNTEAFF. The CDR3 bases that were read are TGCGCCAGCAGCTACAGGAGGGGGAACACTGAA. Based on the CDR3 plus reference TRBV5-1 and TRBJ1-1, the full variable domain is KAGVTQTPRYLIKTRGQQVTLSCSPISGHRSVSWYQQTPGQGLQFLFEYFSETQRNKGNFPGRFSGRQFSNSRSEMNVSTLELGDSALYLCASSYRRGNTEAFFGQGTRLTVV.

In the case of this clone: The missing CDR3 end, 3 residues past where the read stops, is filled in from the germline J gene. V and J are TRBV18 and TRBJ2-5, with 7 bases aligning to TRBD1. The ends lost 1 base at V and 2 bases at J; junction bases unmatched: 10. Germline values: CDR1 KGHSH, CDR2 LQKENI. This CDR3 is 17 amino acids long. CDR3 DNA, as far as it was read: TGTGCCAGCTCACCACTTCCACCGGGACAGCTACAAGAGACC. Its translation: CASSPLPPGQLQET. The full CDR3 reads CASSPLPPGQLQETQYF.

To note about this clone: The CDR3 goes on 3 residues after the read ends, and that part is filled in from the germline J gene. V usage is TRBV5-6 and J usage is TRBJ2-3; D not certain. The V end lost 0 bases, the J end lost 6 bases, and 14 bases lay between the germline ends. The CDR3 is made up of 15 amino acids. Germline lookup yields CDR1 SGHDT and CDR2 YYEEEE. This chain's CDR3 is CASSLVQNNWDTQYF. Incomplete CDR3 DNA: TGTGCCAGCAGCTTGGTACAGAACAACTGGGATACG. The full variable domain, rest sourced from reference TRBV5-6 and TRBJ2-3, is DAGVTQSPTHLIKTRGQQVTLRCSPKSGHDTVSWYQQALGQGPQFIFQYYEEEERQRGNFPDRFSGHQFPNYSSELNVNALLLGDSALYLCASSLVQNNWDTQYFGPGTRLTVL.

With respect to this clone: The read comes to an end 3 residues before the CDR3 does, leaving the germline J gene to fill in the end. The rearrangement joins TRBV6-2 or TRBV6-3 to TRBJ1-1; tentative D call: TRBD1 (6 bases). Per germline, CDR1 MNHEY and CDR2 SVGEGT. This CDR3 has 16 residues. The DNA read from the CDR3 is TGTGCCAGCAGGGTGGAGGTGTGGGGGACACCCCGTGAG. It translates to CASRVEVWGTPRE. The whole CDR3 sequence reads CASRVEVWGTPREAFF.

A remark on this clone: The read halts 3 residues ahead of the CDR3 end, with the missing end drawn from the germline J gene. The rearrangement links TRBV2 to TRBJ2-3, with a weak D call TRBD1 (5 bases). Per the germline V gene, CDR1 is SNHLY and CDR2 is FYNNEI. The V and J ends lost 4 bases and 3 bases respectively, with 11 bases between them. The CDR3 has 14 residues. Here the CDR3 reads CASSVRGNTDTQYF. The CDR3 DNA, read in part, is TGTGCCAGCAGTGTAAGGGGTAATACAGATACG.

With regard to this clone: Read sequence stops 3 residues before the CDR3 end, and the germline J gene provides the missing end. The chain joins TRBV15 to TRBJ2-7; D uncertain. CDR1 and CDR2 from the germline V gene are LNHNV and YYDKDF (reference sequence). The CDR3 has 13 residues. Deletions cut 5 bases from V and 1 base from J, with 9 bases between. The part of the CDR3 DNA that was read is TGTGCCACCAGCGCGGTACGGTCCTACGAG. Encoded protein: CATSAVRSYE. The whole CDR3 sequence is CATSAVRSYEQYF.

Comments on this clone: The CDR3 end falls 3 residues outside the read, so it is completed with the germline J gene. J is TRBJ2-2 and V is TRBV5-1; 9 bases match TRBD2. There are 16 residues in the CDR3. The V gene end was trimmed by 2 bases and the J gene end by 5 bases; junction bases not matched to a gene: 7. Germline lookup yields CDR1 SGHRS and CDR2 YFSETQ. The sequenced part of the CDR3 DNA is TGCGCCAGCAGCTTTCGGCGCGGGGGGGAGACCGGGGAG. The encoded protein is CASSFRRGGETGE. The complete CDR3 protein is CASSFRRGGETGELFF.

This clone counts as medium-sized by frequency. The sequence runs out 3 residues before the end of the CDR3; the remainder is reconstructed from the germline J gene. This chain joins TRBV18 and TRBJ2-7; 10 bases are a match to TRBD1. Germline V gene lookup returns CDR1 KGHSH and CDR2 LQKENI. The CDR3 has 14 residues. Germline trimming cut 3 bases from V and 3 bases from J; bases unmatched to any gene: 2. Partial CDR3 DNA: TGTGCCAGCTCACCCGGGACAGGGGACTACGAG. This gives the protein CASSPGTGDYE. The complete CDR3 protein is CASSPGTGDYEQYF.